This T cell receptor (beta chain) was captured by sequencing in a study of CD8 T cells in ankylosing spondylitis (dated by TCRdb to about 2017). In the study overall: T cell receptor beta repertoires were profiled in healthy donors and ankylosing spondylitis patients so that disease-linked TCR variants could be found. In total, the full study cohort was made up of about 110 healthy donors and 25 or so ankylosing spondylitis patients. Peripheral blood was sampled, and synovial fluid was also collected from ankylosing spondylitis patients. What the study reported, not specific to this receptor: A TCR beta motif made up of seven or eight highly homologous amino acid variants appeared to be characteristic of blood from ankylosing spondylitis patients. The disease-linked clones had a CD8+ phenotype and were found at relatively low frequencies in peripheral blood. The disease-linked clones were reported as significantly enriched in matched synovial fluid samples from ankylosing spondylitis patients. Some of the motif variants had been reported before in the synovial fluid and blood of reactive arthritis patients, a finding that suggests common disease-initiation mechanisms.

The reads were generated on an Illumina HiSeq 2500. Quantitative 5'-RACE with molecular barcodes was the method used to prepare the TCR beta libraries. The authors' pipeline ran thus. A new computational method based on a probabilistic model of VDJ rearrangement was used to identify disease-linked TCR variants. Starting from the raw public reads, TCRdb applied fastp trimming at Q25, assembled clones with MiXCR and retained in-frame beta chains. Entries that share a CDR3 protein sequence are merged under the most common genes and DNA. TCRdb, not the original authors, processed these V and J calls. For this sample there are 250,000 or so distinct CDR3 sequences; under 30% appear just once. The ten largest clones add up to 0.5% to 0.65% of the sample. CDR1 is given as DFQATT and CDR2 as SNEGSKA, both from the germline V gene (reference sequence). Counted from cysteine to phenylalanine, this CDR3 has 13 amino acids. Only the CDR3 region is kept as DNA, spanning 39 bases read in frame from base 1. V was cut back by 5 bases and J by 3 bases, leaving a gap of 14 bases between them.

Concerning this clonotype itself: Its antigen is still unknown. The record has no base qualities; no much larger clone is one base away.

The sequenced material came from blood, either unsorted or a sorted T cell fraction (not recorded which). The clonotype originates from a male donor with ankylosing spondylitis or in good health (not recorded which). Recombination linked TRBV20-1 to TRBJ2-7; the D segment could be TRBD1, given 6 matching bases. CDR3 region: CSASQGSDYEQYF. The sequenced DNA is TGCAGTGCTTCCCAGGGGTCCGACTACGAGCAGTACTTC.